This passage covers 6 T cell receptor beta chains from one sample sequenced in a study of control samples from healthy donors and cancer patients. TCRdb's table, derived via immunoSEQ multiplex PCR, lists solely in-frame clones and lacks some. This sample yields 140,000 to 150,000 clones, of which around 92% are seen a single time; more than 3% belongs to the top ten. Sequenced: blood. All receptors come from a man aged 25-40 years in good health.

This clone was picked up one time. CDR3 amino acids: CASSMGRGTANSPLHF. The CDR3 DNA sequence: TGTGCCAGTAGTATGGGTCGGGGGACCGCAAATTCACCCCTCCACTTT. This chain links TRBV19 with TRBJ1-6; perhaps TRBD1 as D (5 bases). The ends were cut back, 3 bases at V and 7 bases at J, with 16 bases in the middle. The germline V gene has CDR1 LNHDA and CDR2 SQIVND (reference sequence). This CDR3 region has 16 residues.

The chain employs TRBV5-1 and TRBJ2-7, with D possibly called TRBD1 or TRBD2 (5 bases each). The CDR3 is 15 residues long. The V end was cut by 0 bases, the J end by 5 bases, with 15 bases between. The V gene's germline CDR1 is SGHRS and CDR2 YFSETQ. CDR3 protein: CASSLAGDGRDEQYF. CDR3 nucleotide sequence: TGCGCCAGCAGCTTGGCCGGGGACGGGCGCGACGAGCAGTACTTC.

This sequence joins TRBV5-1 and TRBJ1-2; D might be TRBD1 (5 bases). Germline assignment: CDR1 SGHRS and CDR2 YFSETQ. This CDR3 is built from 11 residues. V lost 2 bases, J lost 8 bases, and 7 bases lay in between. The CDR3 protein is CASSFGQGYTF. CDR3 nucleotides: TGCGCCAGCAGCTTCGGACAAGGCTACACCTTC.

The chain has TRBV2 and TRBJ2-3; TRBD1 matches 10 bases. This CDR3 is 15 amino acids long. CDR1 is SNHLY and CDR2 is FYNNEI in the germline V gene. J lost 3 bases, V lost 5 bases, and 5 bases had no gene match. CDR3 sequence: CASSHRDRGTDTQYF. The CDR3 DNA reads TGTGCCAGCAGTCACCGGGACAGGGGTACAGATACGCAGTATTTT.

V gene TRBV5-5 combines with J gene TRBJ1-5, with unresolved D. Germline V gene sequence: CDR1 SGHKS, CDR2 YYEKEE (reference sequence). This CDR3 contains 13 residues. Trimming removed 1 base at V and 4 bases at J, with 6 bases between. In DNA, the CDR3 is TGTGCCAGCAGCTTGTATGCGAATCAGCCCCAGCATTTT. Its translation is CASSLYANQPQHF.

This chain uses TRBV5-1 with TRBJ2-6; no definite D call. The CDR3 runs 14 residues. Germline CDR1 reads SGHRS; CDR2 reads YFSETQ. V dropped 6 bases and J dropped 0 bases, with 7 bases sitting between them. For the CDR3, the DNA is TGCGCCAGCAATAACGTCTCTGGGGCCAACGTCCTGACTTTC. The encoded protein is CASNNVSGANVLTF.